The 8 T cell receptor beta chains reported below all come from one sample, sequenced in a study of cytomegalovirus exposure and HLA in healthy donors. Both 60 Vbeta primers and 13 Jbeta primers went into the PCR. The assay was immunoSEQ multiplex PCR, and TCRdb's table has in-frame clones only and misses some. The sample records some 180,000 clones, 82% being singletons. The sequencing sample was made of PBMCs. The receptors here all came from a man aged 40-50 years in good health and CMV-seronegative.

CDR3: CASSGSGTESCTF. The CDR3 region has the DNA TGTGCCAGCTCAGGATCCGGGACAGAGTCGTGCACCTTC. This chain uses TRBV18 with TRBJ1-2; 7 bases align to TRBD1. V was pared by 5 bases and J by 13 bases, with 13 bases of the junction left unmatched. CDR1 is KGHSH, CDR2 LQKENI, per germline. The CDR3 runs to 13 residues.

V is TRBV9 and J is TRBJ2-2, with 8 bases matching TRBD2. Unmatched junction bases numbered 3, after V lost 0 bases and J lost 5 bases. Germline V gene lookup returns CDR1 SGDLS and CDR2 YYNGEE. CDR3 length equals 15 residues. CDR3 in amino acids: CASSVVASGTGELFF. The CDR3 DNA sequence: TGTGCCAGCAGCGTAGTGGCTAGCGGGACCGGGGAGCTGTTTTTT.

This chain joins TRBV5-1 and TRBJ1-3, with 8 nucleotides matching TRBD1. Germline CDR1 reads SGHRS; CDR2 reads YFSETQ. Losses at the gene ends were 0 bases for V and 0 bases for J; bases not matched to a gene: 5. This CDR3 has 17 amino acids. The CDR3 is CASSLAPDRGSGNTIYF. The DNA for the CDR3 is TGCGCCAGCAGCTTGGCCCCCGACAGGGGCTCTGGAAACACCATATATTTT. Supplemented by reference TRBV5-1 and TRBJ1-3, the full variable domain reads KAGVTQTPRYLIKTRGQQVTLSCSPISGHRSVSWYQQTPGQGLQFLFEYFSETQRNKGNFPGRFSGRQFSNSRSEMNVSTLELGDSALYLCASSLAPDRGSGNTIYFGEGSWLTVV.

J is TRBJ2-3 and V is TRBV4-3, with 8 positions matching TRBD2. Germline values: CDR1 LGHNA, CDR2 YSLEER. CDR3 length equals 15 residues. V lost 1 base, J lost 4 bases, and 4 bases stayed unmatched. In DNA, the CDR3 is TGCGCCAGCAGCCAAGGAGCGGGAGCGGCAGATACGCAGTATTTT. Translation: CASSQGAGAADTQYF.

Only a few counts were recorded for this clone. This chain joins TRBV14 and TRBJ2-2, with 14 bases identical to TRBD2. CDR1 and CDR2 from the germline V gene are SGHDN and FVKESK. V lost 2 bases and J lost 7; bases outside the gene matches: 6. The CDR3 is 17 residues long. DNA for the CDR3: TGTGCCAGCAGCCAACCGGGACTAGCGGGGGTATACGGGGAGCTGTTTTTT. Translated, it gives CASSQPGLAGVYGELFF.

The chain is built from TRBV7-3 and TRBJ1-5, with D hard to call. Germline lookup yields CDR1 SGHTA and CDR2 FQGTGA. Trimming took 5 bases from V and 1 from J, leaving 15 bases between them. The CDR3 is 16 amino acids. The CDR3 protein is CASSPLRCPSNQPQHF. In nucleotides, the CDR3 is TGTGCCAGCAGCCCCCTCAGATGTCCCAGCAATCAGCCCCAGCATTTT. The full variable domain, in which reference TRBV7-3 and TRBJ1-5 provide the parts outside the CDR3, is GAGVSQTPSNKVTEKGKYVELRCDPISGHTALYWYRQSLGQGPEFLIYFQGTGAADDSGLPNDRFFAVRPEGSVSTLKIQRTERGDSAVYLCASSPLRCPSNQPQHFGDGTRLSIL.

The chain carries TRBV5-1 and TRBJ1-1, with D perhaps TRBD1 (5 bases). The CDR3 sequence is 15 residues long. Between the trimmed V and J ends, which lost 4 bases and 1 base, there was a span of 14 bases. Germline loops: CDR1 SGHRS, CDR2 YFSETQ. The CDR3 DNA reads TGCGCCAGCAGCCTGGGCGGGACGACGAACACTGAAGCTTTCTTT. Protein product: CASSLGGTTNTEAFF. Complete variable domain (other parts from reference TRBV5-1 and TRBJ1-1): KAGVTQTPRYLIKTRGQQVTLSCSPISGHRSVSWYQQTPGQGLQFLFEYFSETQRNKGNFPGRFSGRQFSNSRSEMNVSTLELGDSALYLCASSLGGTTNTEAFFGQGTRLTVV.

The chain combines TRBV28 with TRBJ2-3, with 8 bases that match TRBD1. V lost 5 bases to trimming and J lost 2 bases; unmatched junction nucleotides: 9. Germline CDR1 is MDHEN and CDR2 is SYDVKM. The CDR3 runs to 16 residues. In nucleotides, the CDR3 is TGTGCCAGCAGTCCCTCGGGGACAGGAGCCACAGATACGCAGTATTTT. Translation: CASSPSGTGATDTQYF.